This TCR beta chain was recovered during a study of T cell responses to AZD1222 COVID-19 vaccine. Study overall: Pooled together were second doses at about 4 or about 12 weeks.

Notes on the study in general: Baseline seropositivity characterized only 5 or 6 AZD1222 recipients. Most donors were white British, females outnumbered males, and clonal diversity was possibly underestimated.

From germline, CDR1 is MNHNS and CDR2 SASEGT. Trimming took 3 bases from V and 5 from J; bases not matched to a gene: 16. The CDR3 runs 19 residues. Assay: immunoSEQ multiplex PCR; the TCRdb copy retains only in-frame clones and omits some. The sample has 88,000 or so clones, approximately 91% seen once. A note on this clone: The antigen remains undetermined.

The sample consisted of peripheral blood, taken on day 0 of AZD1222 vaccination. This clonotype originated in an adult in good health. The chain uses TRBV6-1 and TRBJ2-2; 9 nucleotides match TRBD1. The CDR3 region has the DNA TGTGCCAGCAGTGACCGTGAGACAGGGGGTGGGAGAGGTACCGGGGAGCTGTTTTTT. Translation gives CASSDRETGGGRGTGELFF.